This T cell receptor (beta chain) was sequenced during a study of vaccination and CD4 T cells after COVID-19. The wider study: Nasal swab PCR detected SARS-CoV-2 in convalescent patients, who comprised roughly 9 mild cases and one severe case. Overlapping spike peptides of SARS-CoV-2, HCoV-NL63, HCoV-OC43 and HCoV-229E stimulated the cells.

Comments on this clonotype: The antigen is not known.

The Oncomine TCR Beta short-read assay was what sequenced the DNA obtained from cultured CD4+ T cells. TCRdb reprocessed the PCR reads via MiXCR and lists one record per CDR3 protein. The table lists approximately 12,000 distinct CDR3 sequences, 60% of them singletons, with over 7% in the top ten. This CDR3 is 15 amino acids long. Trimming took 5 bases from V and 6 from J; bases not matched to a gene: 7. Germline V lookup: CDR1 DFQATT, CDR2 SNEGSKA (reference sequence). Noted treatment: approximately 9-day PBMC culture with coronavirus spike peptide pools or control peptides (ViraFEST assay). This rearrangement joins TRBV20-1 to TRBJ2-2, with TRBD2 matching 12 bases. This sequence originates from a human donor who had recovered from COVID-19. Sequenced: CD4+ T cells from blood, cultured in vitro. The CDR3 is CSAPRLAGDAGELFF. The CDR3 DNA follows: TGCAGTGCTCCCCGACTAGCGGGAGACGCCGGGGAGCTGTTTTTT.